One and the same sample provided the 22 T cell receptor beta chains below, sequenced in a study of T cells in women clearing cervical HPV infection. Libraries were prepared by immunoSEQ multiplex PCR; TCRdb keeps only in-frame clonotypes and omits some of them. In total, the table holds over 25,000 clones. The sample was blood buffy coat. These receptor sequences come from a woman between 18 and 69 years old with a cervical HPV16 infection that either progressed to CIN3+ or cleared (not recorded which).

Points on this clone: The CDR3 goes on 3 residues after the read ends, and that part is filled in from the germline J gene. The chain uses TRBV2 and TRBJ1-5; D remains ambiguous. The CDR3 covers 14 residues. Germline CDR1 and CDR2: SNHLY and FYNNEI. V lost 1 base, J lost 4 bases, and 8 bases lay in between. The sequenced part of the CDR3 DNA is TGTGCCAGCAGTGAAGTTAGTGCAAATCAGCCC. It is translated as CASSEVSANQP. Given in full, the CDR3 is CASSEVSANQPQHF. Drawing the rest from reference TRBV2 and TRBJ1-5, the complete variable domain is EPEVTQTPSHQVTQMGQEVILRCVPISNHLYFYWYRQILGQKVEFLVSFYNNEISEKSEIFDDQFSVERPDGSNFTLKIRSTKLEDSAMYFCASSEVSANQPQHFGDGTRLSIL.

Remarks on this clone: From the germline J gene comes the end of the CDR3, since the read stops 3 residues before it. The chain joins TRBV5-1 to TRBJ2-7; 14 bases align to TRBD2. The CDR3 has 19 residues. Germline CDR1 reads SGHRS; CDR2 reads YFSETQ. After removal of 4 bases from V and 0 bases from J, the junction contained 12 bases not matched to a gene. The CDR3 is CASSPRLAGGPLGSYEQYF. The CDR3 bases that were read are TGCGCCAGCAGCCCACGACTAGCGGGAGGGCCATTGGGCTCCTACGAG. Complete variable domain (other parts from reference TRBV5-1 and TRBJ2-7): KAGVTQTPRYLIKTRGQQVTLSCSPISGHRSVSWYQQTPGQGLQFLFEYFSETQRNKGNFPGRFSGRQFSNSRSEMNVSTLELGDSALYLCASSPRLAGGPLGSYEQYFGPGTRLTVT.

Note on this clone: Read data end 3 residues before the CDR3 end; the end is taken from the germline J gene. V usage is TRBV7-9 and J usage is TRBJ1-1, with D tentatively TRBD1 (5 bases). CDR1 is SEHNR and CDR2 is FQNEAQ in the germline V gene (reference sequence). V was clipped by 5 bases and J by 7 bases, with 14 bases between them. The CDR3 is made up of 13 amino acids. The CDR3 DNA, read in part, is TGTGCCAGCAGCCGTACAGGTTACAATGAA. Residues: CASSRTGYNE. The full CDR3 protein is CASSRTGYNEAFF.

Regarding this clone: The read ends 3 residues shy of where the CDR3 ends; the end is completed using the germline J gene. The V call is TRBV13, the J call TRBJ2-7, with a possible D match to TRBD1 (5 bases). CDR1 is PRHDT and CDR2 is FYEKMQ in the germline V gene (reference sequence). This CDR3 contains 15 residues. V lost 7 bases, J lost 3 bases, and 19 bases lay in between. CDR3 loop: CASTHHRRGGYEQYF. The part of the CDR3 DNA that was read is TGTGCCAGCACCCACCACCGAAGGGGCGGCTACGAG.

Regarding this clone: Read coverage stops 3 residues before the CDR3 terminus; the germline J gene supplies the remainder. The chain joins TRBV6-1 to TRBJ2-3; D not certain. Germline V gene sequence: CDR1 MNHNS, CDR2 SASEGT. There are 15 residues in the CDR3. CDR3 amino acids: CASSEATWFQETQYF. The part of the CDR3 DNA that was read is TGTGCCAGCAGTGAAGCCACATGGTTCCAAGAGACG.

In the case of this clone: The read finishes 3 residues shy of the CDR3 end, and the germline J gene is used to complete it. This chain links TRBV30 with TRBJ1-2; D not certain. This CDR3 spans 13 amino acids. The germline gives CDR1 GTSNPN, CDR2 SVGIG (reference sequence). V was clipped by 0 bases and J by 4 bases, with 9 bases between them. The CDR3 protein is CAWSVLLIYGYTF. The CDR3 DNA, read in part, is TGTGCCTGGAGTGTACTACTGATCTATGGC.

With regard to this clone: The read ends 3 residues shy of where the CDR3 ends; the end is completed using the germline J gene. This sequence joins TRBV14 and TRBJ1-2, with 10 positions matching TRBD1. The length of the CDR3 is 13 residues. CDR1 is SGHDN, CDR2 FVKESK, per germline. CDR3 DNA, as far as it was read: TGTGCCAGCAGCCCCGAGACAGGGGGCGAC. Protein sequence: CASSPETGGD. The whole CDR3 reads CASSPETGGDYTF. The full variable domain, in which reference TRBV14 and TRBJ1-2 provide the parts outside the CDR3, is EAGVTQFPSHSVIEKGQTVTLRCDPISGHDNLYWYRRVMGKEIKFLLHFVKESKQDESGMPNNRFLAERTGGTYSTLKVQPAELEDSGVYFCASSPETGGDYTFGSGTRLTVV.

Remarks on this clone: The sequence runs out 3 residues before the end of the CDR3; the remainder is reconstructed from the germline J gene. V usage is TRBV7-3 and J usage is TRBJ1-2; D gene ambiguous. Germline V gene lookup returns CDR1 SGHTA and CDR2 FQGTGA. This CDR3 has 17 amino acids. This CDR3 is CASSPLGLAGVVDTYTF. The CDR3 bases that were read are TGTGCCAGCAGCCCCCTCGGACTAGCGGGAGTAGTCGATACC.

The CDR3 loop is CASSSNLADTQYF. The covered CDR3 bases are TGTGCCAGCAGCTCCAATTTAGCAGATACG. The chain employs TRBV9 and TRBJ2-3, with no clear D. From the germline J gene comes the end of the CDR3, since the read stops 3 residues before it. Trimming removed 4 bases at V and 4 bases at J, with 10 bases between. The CDR3 length is 13 residues. CDR1 SGDLS and CDR2 YYNGEE come from the germline V gene.

CDR3 DNA, as far as it was read: TGCGCCAGCAGCTGGGACGGGACAGGGGAGGACTATGGC. It is translated as CASSWDGTGEDYG. The entire CDR3 protein is CASSWDGTGEDYGYTF. V gene TRBV5-1 combines with J gene TRBJ1-2, with 10 bases lining up with TRBD1. The read ends 3 residues before the CDR3 terminus; that terminus is restored from the germline J gene. The V segment lost 3 bases and the J segment 3 bases; nucleotides outside the gene matches: 8. Per the germline V gene, CDR1 is SGHRS and CDR2 is YFSETQ. The CDR3 runs 16 residues.

With regard to this clone: The read halts 3 residues ahead of the CDR3 end, with the missing end drawn from the germline J gene. The chain has TRBV10-3 and TRBJ1-2, with 9 bases fitting TRBD1. The CDR3 sequence is 15 residues long. V gave up 5 bases and J gave up 4 bases; unmatched junction bases: 8. CDR1 and CDR2 (germline): ENHRY, SYGVKD. CDR3 residues: CAISPGQGHLYGYTF. The sequenced part of the CDR3 DNA is TGTGCCATCAGTCCGGGACAGGGCCATCTCTATGGC.

As to this clone: The read terminates 3 residues ahead of where the CDR3 ends, so the germline J gene completes it. The chain links TRBV19 to TRBJ1-2; maybe TRBD1 (6 bases). The CDR3 runs 13 residues. From germline, CDR1 is LNHDA and CDR2 SQIVND (reference sequence). The part of the CDR3 DNA that was read is TGTGCCAGTAGTATAGTCGGGGGGCGAGGC. It translates to CASSIVGGRG. The entire CDR3 protein is CASSIVGGRGYTF.

Comments on this clone: The CDR3 is cut off 3 residues early in the read; its end comes from the germline J gene. J is TRBJ2-5 and V is TRBV4-2; 11 nucleotides line up with TRBD2. The germline V gene encodes CDR1 LGHNA and CDR2 YNFKEQ. The CDR3 runs to 16 residues. After removal of 1 base from V and 5 bases from J, the junction contained 6 bases not matched to a gene. CDR3 protein: CASSQGGSGGAETQYF. The sequenced part of the CDR3 DNA is TGTGCCAGCAGCCAAGGGGGTAGCGGGGGGGCGGAGACC.

Notes on this clone: The read halts 3 residues ahead of the CDR3 end, with the missing end drawn from the germline J gene. The chain joins TRBV7-2 to TRBJ2-5; 7 nucleotides line up with TRBD1. The CDR3 runs to 14 residues. The junction had 6 bases not matched to a gene; V was cut back by 5 bases and J by 3 bases. Germline V gene lookup returns CDR1 SGHTA and CDR2 FQGNSA. CDR3 sequence: CASSRGQPKETQYF. The sequenced part of the CDR3 DNA is TGTGCCAGCAGCCGGGGACAGCCTAAAGAGACC. Full variable domain (rest looked up from reference TRBV7-2 and TRBJ2-5): GAGVSQSPSNKVTEKGKDVELRCDPISGHTALYWYRQSLGQGLEFLIYFQGNSAPDKSGLPSDRFSAERTGGSVSTLTIQRTQQEDSAVYLCASSRGQPKETQYFGPGTRLLVL.

Notes on this clone: The DNA ends 3 residues before the CDR3 does, and the rest of the CDR3 is filled in from the germline J gene. V gene TRBV10-3 combines with J gene TRBJ1-5; 7 bases match TRBD1. CDR3 size: 17 residues. J gave up 0 bases and V 7 bases, and 12 bases lay outside the gene matches. Germline V lookup: CDR1 ENHRY, CDR2 SYGVKD. Incomplete CDR3 DNA: TGTGCCATCACCCTCGACAGGGATGGCTATAGCAATCAGCCC. Residues: CAITLDRDGYSNQP. The entire CDR3 protein is CAITLDRDGYSNQPQHF.

Regarding this clone: The read terminates 3 residues before the CDR3 end, so the remaining end is supplied by the germline J gene. The chain carries TRBV2 and TRBJ1-5; maybe TRBD1 (6 bases). This CDR3 region has 15 residues. CDR1 is SNHLY and CDR2 is FYNNEI in the germline V gene. V lost 3 bases and J lost 5, with 14 bases in between. CDR3 DNA, as far as it was read: TGTGCCAGCAGTGACCGGGACATACCTTATCAGCCC. Translation: CASSDRDIPYQP. The whole CDR3 sequence reads CASSDRDIPYQPQHF.

Worth noting for this clone: The read gets to within 3 residues of the CDR3 end, and the germline J gene fills in the rest. The chain has TRBV2 and TRBJ1-3; 7 bases are a match to TRBD1. The length of the CDR3 is 13 residues. Germline V CDR1 and CDR2: SNHLY, FYNNEI. The trim removed 8 bases at V and 3 bases at J, leaving 4 bases unmatched. The sequenced CDR3 bases are TGTGCCAGCCTCCGGGACAGTGGAAACACC. It encodes CASLRDSGNT. The entire CDR3 sequence reads CASLRDSGNTIYF.

With regard to this clone: The missing CDR3 end, 3 residues past where the read stops, is filled in from the germline J gene. The chain has TRBV11-2 and TRBJ1-2, with a possible D match to TRBD1 (5 bases). CDR1 is SGHAT and CDR2 is FQNNGV in the germline V gene. This CDR3 has 13 residues. The DNA read from the CDR3 is TGTGCCAGCAGCTTAGATGGGGCGCTCGGC. Its translation: CASSLDGALG. The complete CDR3 reads CASSLDGALGYTF.

Note on this clone: The CDR3 goes on 3 residues after the read ends, and that part is filled in from the germline J gene. This chain joins TRBV6-4 and TRBJ1-5, with no clear D. This CDR3 spans 13 amino acids. CDR1 is MRHNA, CDR2 SNTAGT, per germline. Trimming pared 5 bases from V and 6 bases from J, leaving 11 bases between. This CDR3 reads CASSNQAGQPQHF. The sequenced CDR3 bases are TGTGCCAGCAGTAACCAGGCGGGTCAGCCC.

Note on this clone: The read terminates 3 residues ahead of where the CDR3 ends, so the germline J gene completes it. The V and J genes are TRBV19 and TRBJ2-4; TRBD1 aligns across 10 bases. CDR3 length: 22 residues. V was pared by 5 bases and J by 3 bases, with 25 bases of the junction left unmatched. Germline V gene sequence: CDR1 LNHDA, CDR2 SQIVND (reference sequence). The CDR3 loop reads CASSGRDRGGLAGRWGKNIQYF. The sequenced CDR3 bases are TGTGCCAGTAGTGGGCGGGACAGGGGTGGTCTAGCGGGTCGGTGGGGCAAAAACATT.

Points on this clone: The read comes to an end 3 residues before the CDR3 does, leaving the germline J gene to fill in the end. This chain links TRBV5-1 with TRBJ2-1; 16 nucleotides agree with TRBD2. CDR1 and CDR2 from the germline V gene are SGHRS and YFSETQ. The CDR3 consists of 17 residues. V shed 4 bases and J 5 bases; nucleotides not matched to a gene: 6. The CDR3 sequence is CASSPGLAGGPHNEQFF. Incomplete CDR3 DNA: TGCGCCAGCAGCCCGGGACTAGCGGGGGGGCCCCACAATGAG.

On this clone: The CDR3 extends 3 residues past the end of the read, so its final part is completed from the germline J gene. The rearrangement links TRBV19 to TRBJ2-7; 11 bases agree with TRBD1. Germline values: CDR1 LNHDA, CDR2 SQIVND (reference sequence). There are 15 residues in the CDR3. V lost 2 bases, J lost 3 bases, and 3 bases stayed unmatched. The CDR3 loop reads CASSISGTGGYEQYF. CDR3 DNA (partial): TGTGCCAGTAGTATAAGTGGGACAGGGGGCTACGAG.